These 18 T cell receptor beta chains came from one sample sequenced in a study of regulatory T cells in long-lasting Graves disease (dated by TCRdb to the early 2020s). The label giving this sample's time point can be read as: newly diagnosed GD, antithyroid drugs for less than 3 months. For both TCR sequencing and RNA sequencing, RNA was extracted from PBMCs in TRIzol. Libraries were constructed by multiplex PCR. This sample was sequenced with an Illumina HiSeq 4000. To build TCR beta libraries, CDR3 regions were amplified by Arm-PCR using iRepertoire HTBI primers. TCRdb redid the processing of the public reads, applying fastp at Q25 and MiXCR, and retained in-frame beta chains. One record per CDR3 amino acid sequence lists the most common genes and DNA. This sample gives roughly 520,000 distinct CDR3 sequences in total; around 12% of them show up just once. Roughly 8.9% of the sample is held by the ten biggest clonotypes.

These data are also associated with another study on T cells in Graves' hyperthyroidism and ophthalmopathy.

Here the sequenced sample was peripheral blood mononuclear cells (PBMCs), taken at new diagnosis, from a patient treated with antithyroid drugs. Every receptor here comes from a woman in her 30s with Graves disease. Donor details come from another sample of the same person, matched by shared clones.

The chain links TRBV5-5 to TRBJ2-7; no definite D call. The length of the CDR3 is 14 residues. In germline, CDR1 is SGHKS, CDR2 YYEKEE (reference sequence). Trimming pared 0 bases from V and 7 bases from J, leaving 14 bases between. The CDR3 nucleotides are TGTGCCAGCAGCTTGGATCCCCCATACAATGAGCAGTACTTC. Translating gives CASSLDPPYNEQYF.

This clonotype was detected ten times or more. The chain is built from TRBV20-1 and TRBJ2-1; D may be TRBD1 or TRBD2 (6 bases each). The CDR3 is 12 residues long. V shed 4 bases and J shed 6 bases, with 10 bases lying between them. Germline CDR1 is DFQATT and CDR2 is SNEGSKA (reference sequence). The CDR3 nucleotides read TGCAGTGCTACCAGGGGAGGCAATGAGCAGTTCTTC. Protein sequence: CSATRGGNEQFF.

This clonotype was seen a few times. The DNA of the CDR3 is TGTGCCAGCAGCTTAGGGACAGGTCAAAATCAGCCCCAGCATTTT. Translated, it gives CASSLGTGQNQPQHF. The chain uses TRBV13 and TRBJ1-5; D is possibly TRBD1 (6 bases). Germline V gene lookup returns CDR1 PRHDT and CDR2 FYEKMQ (reference sequence). V was trimmed by 0 bases and J by 4 bases, leaving 10 bases between them. The CDR3 has 15 residues.

This clonotype showed up many times. The chain combines TRBV5-8 with TRBJ1-4, with TRBD1 matching over 7 bases. Losses at the gene ends were 4 bases for V and 8 bases for J; bases not matched to a gene: 11. Germline-derived CDR1 and CDR2 are SGHTS and YDEGEE. This CDR3 comprises 15 residues. CDR3 nucleotides: TGTGCCAGCAGCCCGTTCCAGGGGGTGGAGGAAAAACTGTTTTTT. Residues: CASSPFQGVEEKLFF.

The sample holds a few counts of this clonotype. CDR3 in amino acids: CSARDRREGLGAQYF. The CDR3, as DNA: TGCAGTGCTAGAGATAGGCGGGAGGGGTTGGGAGCCCAGTACTTC. The chain couples TRBV20-1 to TRBJ2-4, with TRBD2 matching 9 bases. The CDR3 runs 15 residues. Trimming took 0 bases from V and 13 from J; bases not matched to a gene: 13. The germline CDR1 and CDR2 sequences are DFQATT and SNEGSKA (reference sequence).

This clonotype was observed many times. The chain is built from TRBV20-1 and TRBJ2-7, with D possibly being TRBD2 (6 bases). CDR1 and CDR2 (germline): DFQATT, SNEGSKA (reference sequence). The CDR3 consists of 14 residues. V dropped 0 bases and J dropped 6 bases, with 15 bases sitting between them. CDR3 DNA: TGCAGTGCTAGAGAATTGGGGGGTATTGTCGAGCAGTACTTC. Its translation is CSARELGGIVEQYF.

This clonotype was found many times. The chain has TRBV29-1 and TRBJ2-1; TRBD2 is a possible D gene (6 bases). This CDR3 contains 17 residues. Germline loops: CDR1 SQVTM, CDR2 ANQGSEA. The V and J ends lost 8 bases and 0 bases respectively, with 23 bases between them. Written as DNA, the CDR3 is TGCAGCCTATCTGGAGGGAAGGGAGCTGGCTCCTACAATGAGCAGTTCTTC. It specifies CSLSGGKGAGSYNEQFF.

The V call is TRBV7-3, the J call TRBJ2-3, with 8 bases fitting TRBD2. The CDR3 runs 14 residues. V lost 6 bases and J lost 2; bases outside the gene matches: 4. Looked up from germline, CDR1 is SGHTA and CDR2 is FQGTGA. CDR3: CASSIGLATDTQYF. In DNA form, the CDR3 reads TGTGCCAGCAGTATAGGACTAGCCACAGATACGCAGTATTTT.

This clonotype was seen repeatedly, ten times or more. The chain employs TRBV13 and TRBJ2-1; 11 nucleotides align to TRBD2. Unmatched junction bases numbered 5, after V lost 3 bases and J lost 7 bases. CDR3 size: 15 residues. In germline, CDR1 is PRHDT, CDR2 FYEKMQ (reference sequence). The chain's CDR3 is CASSFGTSGGNEQFF. The DNA for the CDR3 is TGTGCCAGCAGCTTCGGGACTAGCGGAGGAAATGAGCAGTTCTTC.

Ten or more counts support this clonotype. The genes are TRBV6-1 and TRBJ1-2; TRBD1 might be the D (5 bases). CDR1 and CDR2 (germline): MNHNS, SASEGT. With 7 bases removed from V and 4 bases from J, the gap between germline ends came to 16 bases. This CDR3 region has 14 residues. The CDR3: CASTWAGPLYGYTF. In DNA form, the CDR3 reads TGTGCCAGCACCTGGGCAGGGCCTCTCTATGGCTACACCTTC.

This clonotype has at least ten counts. The gene calls are TRBV6-5 and TRBJ1-6; D is unresolved. The CDR3 extends over 15 amino acids. V was shortened by 3 bases and J by 7 bases, with 13 bases between the two germline ends. Germline lookup yields CDR1 MNHEY and CDR2 SVGAGI. CDR3 residues: CASSYRVLRNSPLHF. DNA for the CDR3: TGTGCCAGCAGTTATCGGGTTCTCAGGAATTCACCCCTCCACTTT.

At least ten counts were recorded for this clonotype. This chain connects TRBV28 to TRBJ2-5, with D perhaps being TRBD1 or TRBD2 (5 bases each). The CDR3 contains 16 residues. Germline values: CDR1 MDHEN, CDR2 SYDVKM. Trimming cost V 6 bases and J 3 bases, with 20 bases left between them. In DNA, the CDR3 is TGTGCCAGCAGCCCCAGAGGGACCCCCGAAAAAGAGACCCAGTACTTC. This codes for CASSPRGTPEKETQYF.

This sequence joins TRBV27 and TRBJ2-7; TRBD2 agrees at 9 bases. This CDR3 is built from 15 residues. V lost 4 bases, J lost 8 bases, and 12 bases stayed unmatched. Germline V CDR1 and CDR2: MNHEY, SMNVEV (reference sequence). The CDR3 bases are TGTGCCAGCAGTTCACCCCTGACTAGCGGCAGACAGCAGTACTTC. Residues: CASSSPLTSGRQQYF.

The CDR3 DNA sequence: TGTGCCAGCTCACCACTAGGGACCTCGAGGGAGCAGTTCTTC. Amino acids: CASSPLGTSREQFF. The chain couples TRBV18 to TRBJ2-1, with D tentatively TRBD1 or TRBD2 (5 bases each). Germline V gene lookup returns CDR1 KGHSH and CDR2 LQKENI. CDR3 length equals 14 residues. Trimming shortened V by 1 base and J by 10 bases, and 14 bases separated the two germline ends.

This clonotype was counted many times. This chain uses TRBV6-1 with TRBJ2-5; 7 bases fit TRBD2. With V trimmed by 8 bases and J by 2 bases, 5 bases remained unmatched. The CDR3 is 13 amino acids. CDR1 and CDR2 from the germline V gene are MNHNS and SASEGT. The CDR3 DNA sequence: TGTGCCAGCGCCCGGGAGGTGCAAGAGACCCAGTACTTC. Translated: CASAREVQETQYF.

This clonotype has ten or more counts. V gene TRBV6-5 combines with J gene TRBJ2-7; 8 bases match TRBD1. This CDR3 is built from 15 residues. From germline, CDR1 is MNHEY and CDR2 SVGAGI. V gave up 6 bases and J gave up 6 bases; unmatched junction bases: 13. CDR3 loop: CASRFSDRAPGEQYF. The CDR3, as DNA: TGTGCCAGCAGATTCTCGGACAGGGCGCCGGGCGAGCAGTACTTC.

This clonotype was counted ten times or more. The gene calls are TRBV30 and TRBJ1-6, with D possibly matching TRBD1 (6 bases). Trimming pared 8 bases from V and 7 bases from J, leaving 15 bases between. CDR3 length: 13 residues. Germline V CDR1 and CDR2: GTSNPN, SVGIG (reference sequence). The CDR3 region has the DNA TGTGCCATGAACAGGGAACGAAATTCACCCCTCCACTTT. Protein product: CAMNRERNSPLHF.

In its sample, this clonotype was seen a few times. The V gene is TRBV4-2, the J gene TRBJ1-5; D call uncertain. Germline loops: CDR1 LGHNA, CDR2 YNFKEQ. The CDR3 runs 16 residues. V lost 1 base and J 6 bases, leaving 16 bases between the germline ends. The CDR3 region is CASSQGSVSDGQPQHF. The CDR3 coding sequence is TGTGCCAGCAGCCAAGGATCGGTGTCCGATGGTCAGCCCCAGCATTTT.